This TCR beta chain was found in a study of CD8 T cells in ankylosing spondylitis. Making the TCR beta libraries involved quantitative 5'-RACE with molecular barcodes. Via MiXCR, TCRdb re-called the 5' RACE reads, giving one row per CDR3 protein. The data show about 280,000 distinct CDR3 sequences, over 15% seen once. Comments on this clonotype: Antigen: not known.

Notes on the study in general: In ankylosing spondylitis blood, a motif of roughly eight highly homologous TCR beta variants appeared characteristic. From matched ankylosing spondylitis synovial fluid, disease-linked clones were reportedly recovered at significantly enriched levels.

This TCR came from a male donor with ankylosing spondylitis or in good health (not recorded which). Sequenced sample: blood, either unsorted or a sorted T cell fraction (not recorded which).

CDR3 amino acids: CATSEDRDGYTF. CDR3 bases: TGTGCCACCAGTGAGGACAGGGATGGCTACACCTTC. The chain is built from TRBV24-1 and TRBJ1-2; 8 positions match TRBD1. V lost 4 bases and J lost 6; bases outside the gene matches: 0. The CDR3 has 12 residues. CDR1 and CDR2 from the germline V gene are KGHDR and SFDVKD.